The present TCR beta chain was sequenced within a study of T cell changes during pregnancy in multiple sclerosis. V lost 0 bases, J lost 5 bases, and 9 bases lay in between. This CDR3 contains 15 residues. Germline loops: CDR1 SGHDT, CDR2 YYEEEE. This table comes from immunoSEQ multiplex PCR, and its TCRdb copy is limited to in-frame clones, with some not included. The data contain tens of thousands of clones, over 80% of them singletons. The TCR comes from a female donor in good health, enrolled as a control in a pregnancy study. Source: peripheral blood, taken in the second trimester of pregnancy. This chain connects TRBV5-6 to TRBJ1-6; D perhaps matches TRBD1 (5 bases). CDR3 nucleotides: TGTGCCAGCAGCTTGGGACAGAGAGATAATTCACCCCTCCACTTT. Its protein product is CASSLGQRDNSPLHF.